This T cell receptor (beta chain) was sequenced during a study of shared clonotypes between healthy human individuals (dated by TCRdb to the early 2020s). Notes on the research overall: Three men and a couple of women, aged 18 to 49 years, made up the cohort. For each donor, CD4 naive and CD4 memory were each run on three plates, CD8 naive on two plates, and CD8 memory on one plate. To estimate repertoire size and how much clonotype sharing occurs between individuals, the study deeply sequenced the blood TCR repertoires of several healthy adults. To increase sequencing depth and limit assay-specific biases, different laboratories used diverse techniques to prepare libraries and sequence TCR repertoires. Between about 0.8 and 9 billion PBMCs per donor were obtained by leukapheresis.

The investigation overall reported the following: Because the study included a small number of donors, the genetic and exposure-history diversity represented was limited. Rarefaction of sorted-subset datasets indicated incomplete sequencing despite the large sequencing depth. Sampling was limited to blood, and TCR repertoires in tissue likely differ from TCR repertoires in blood. Compared with non-shared clonotypes, clonotypes shared by all four sorted-subset donors had higher generation probabilities. Naive subsets generally had larger estimated clonotype richness than memory subsets. Sharing across a handful of donors was observed for around 5% of naive CD4, around 3.5% of naive CD8, over 2% of memory CD4, and about 0.38% of memory CD8 clonotypes. Based on pairwise subsampling, the degree of clonotype sharing among donors was expected to be affected by sequencing depth.

Using the deep immunoSEQ assay, TCR CDR3 regions were amplified from genomic DNA by multiplex PCR. For each cell subset, the extracted genomic DNA was distributed evenly across all wells of several immunoSEQ 96-well plates, and each plate served as one replicate. Each replicate PCR for sorted subsets received 200 ng genomic DNA, equal to about 30,000 T cell genomes. The purified libraries were quantified using a Qubit 3.0 fluorometer, sized with a Bioanalyzer 2100, and then quantified again using the KAPA Library Quantification kit. Every immunoSEQ 96-well plate was sequenced on a dedicated single-read 150-cycle Illumina NextSeq 550 flow cell. Per the source publication's procedure: Because the immunoSEQ output held only junctional sequences and lacked quality scores, the filtering could not match the filtering applied to full-length reads. Sequences were annotated with PyIR, a Python wrapper for IgBLAST v1.9, using IMGT germline references to assign V/J genes and CDR3. Reads were filtered out if the reads had weak V/J assignments (E-value above 1e-6), no CDR3, stop codons, out-of-frame junctions, or ambiguous translated residues. V3J clonotypes were defined as sequences sharing an identical inferred V gene, J gene, and CDR3 amino acid sequence. Percentage overlap between repertoires was computed as shared unique clonotypes divided by the size of the smaller repertoire. Richness of each repertoire was evaluated using RTK rarefaction, the Chao1 estimator, and Recon v2.1 estimates of unobserved clonotypes. For all TCRbeta clonotypes obtained by the gDNA method from a few donors, generation probabilities were computed with OLGA. TCRdb stores this immuneACCESS table with in-frame sequences only. Part of the clones is absent; in the studies checked, under half of the shortfall reflects unresolved V genes, and no reason is known for the rest. D and trimming were read from the DNA, whereas the V and J calls and clone size are those reported in that table. The sample table shows over a million clones, and around 74% are seen once. About 1.5% of the sample is taken by the ten largest.

Comment on this clone: The specificity of this receptor is unknown. The sample holds no much larger clone one base away, and base qualities are not on file. The same CDR3 also results from other DNA sequences found in this sample.

As encoded in the germline V gene, CDR1 is MRHNA while CDR2 is SNTAGT. Trimming takes 3 bases from V and 1 base from J, and the germline ends sit 9 bases apart. The cysteine opens and the phenylalanine closes a CDR3 of 15 amino acids. Only CDR3 DNA is held: 45 bases, read in frame from base 1. Healthy HIV-negative adults with no recently reported acute infections or vaccinations were included as donors. Only Caucasian adults living in Nashville, Tennessee, USA were represented among the donors. Magnetic negative selection was used to enrich CD4+ T cells, after which naive cells were positively selected on CD45RA and the negative fraction became the memory subset. Blood was collected by leukapheresis, and PBMCs were isolated by Ficoll-Histopaque density gradient centrifugation and then cryopreserved in liquid nitrogen vapor phase. Analytical flow cytometry was used to check the purity and quantity of every magnetically sorted T cell population. From each sorted fraction, genomic DNA was isolated and quantified by UV absorbance on a Nanodrop 2000c.

The receptor was derived from a man younger than 30 in good health. The sequence joins TRBV6-4 to TRBJ2-2, with an unclear D gene assignment. Material: memory CD4+ T cells sorted from blood. What this sample's cell subset or site label stands for: CD45RA-negative fraction. The sequenced DNA: TGTGCCAGCAGTGATCGTCCGGGGAACACCGGGGAGCTGTTTTTT. Its protein is CASSDRPGNTGELFF.